Sequencing of this T cell receptor (beta chain) was carried out in a study of blood T cells in healthy people across ages. Notes on the study in general: Comparison with aged donors showed that long-lived donors had more naive CD4+ cells and higher diversity.

Total RNA extracted from each sample amounted to at least 5.5 micrograms. A second 7 to 11 cycle PCR used barcoded and J-beta primers. TCRdb recomputed calls from the 5' RACE reads with MiXCR, one row per CDR3 protein. Here the sample spans under 1 million distinct CDR3 sequences, around 45% being singletons. Per the germline V gene, CDR1 is DFQATT and CDR2 is SNEGSKA (reference sequence). The CDR3 is made up of 15 amino acids. Concerning this clonotype: The antigen is not known.

This rearrangement joins TRBV20-1 to TRBJ2-7, with TRBD2 as a possible D gene (5 bases). The end of the DNA is better explained by TRBJ2-4, so the J call may be wrong. The specimen sequenced was blood. The source of this sequence is a man aged 55 to 69 in good health. CDR3 DNA: TGCAGTGCTAGAGATCCTACGCTCCAGAGGGACATTCAGTACTTC. This translates into CSARDPTLQRDIQYF.